A selection of T cell receptor beta chains follows, all from one sample in a study of identifying expanded T cells in peripheral blood. Assay used: immunoSEQ multiplex PCR; TCRdb lists only in-frame clones, some missing. The sample holds tens of thousands of clones, approximately 90% seen once. The sample comprised blood. Every receptor here comes from a person aged 18 to 75 in good health. The CDR3 runs from the conserved cysteine through the conserved F or W. D genes are given only for firm matches. The size of a clone is reported for some rows only, either as once, few or many, or as a class for expanded clones.

J gene: TRBJ2-2; D gene: NA; clone size: NA; V gene: TRBV7-2; CDR3 DNA: TGTGCCAGCGACCCCCGCTCCACCGGGGAGCTGTTTTTT; CDR3 protein: CASDPRSTGELFF
J gene: TRBJ1-1; D gene: TRBD1; clone size: NA; V gene: TRBV25-1; CDR3 DNA: TGTGCCAGCAGTGGATACACAGGGGGCAACACTGAAGCTTTCTTT; CDR3 protein: CASSGYTGGNTEAFF
J gene: TRBJ2-1; D gene: TRBD2; clone size: NA; V gene: TRBV7-9; CDR3 DNA: TGTGCCAGCAGCATGGGACTAGCGGGAGCCGGTGAGCAGTTCTTC; CDR3 protein: CASSMGLAGAGEQFF
J gene: TRBJ2-1; D gene: TRBD2; clone size: NA; V gene: TRBV9; CDR3 DNA: TGTGCCAGCAGCCTACAAGAGCGGGGGAATGAGCAGTTCTTC; CDR3 protein: CASSLQERGNEQFF
J gene: TRBJ2-3; D gene: TRBD1; clone size: NA; V gene: TRBV12-5; CDR3 DNA: TGTGCTAGTGGTATACAGGGGACAGATACGCAGTATTTT; CDR3 protein: CASGIQGTDTQYF
J gene: TRBJ2-1; D gene: NA; clone size: NA; V gene: TRBV29-1; CDR3 DNA: TGCAGCGTTGGGCCTTACAATGAGCAGTTCTTC; CDR3 protein: CSVGPYNEQFF
J gene: TRBJ2-7; D gene: NA; clone size: NA; V gene: TRBV29-1; CDR3 DNA: TGCAGCGTTGTGAGGGCTTCCTCCTACGAGCAGTACTTC; CDR3 protein: CSVVRASSYEQYF
J gene: TRBJ1-6; D gene: TRBD1; clone size: NA; V gene: TRBV19; CDR3 DNA: TGTGCCAGTAGTGCCGGGGACAGGGGAGGGGGTAATTCACCCCTCCACTTT; CDR3 protein: CASSAGDRGGGNSPLHF
J gene: TRBJ1-1; D gene: NA; clone size: once; V gene: TRBV27; CDR3 DNA: TGTGCCAGCAGTTTAGGTGGTGGGACTGAAGCTTTCTTT; CDR3 protein: CASSLGGGTEAFF
J gene: TRBJ2-6; D gene: NA; clone size: NA; V gene: TRBV4-3; CDR3 DNA: TGCGCCAGCACGCTCGAGGGGTCTGGGGCCAACGTCCTGACTTTC; CDR3 protein: CASTLEGSGANVLTF
J gene: TRBJ2-5; D gene: NA; clone size: NA; V gene: TRBV9; CDR3 DNA: TGTGCCAGCAGCCTGGGGGGACTCCAAGAGACCCAGTACTTC; CDR3 protein: CASSLGGLQETQYF
J gene: TRBJ2-3; D gene: TRBD2; clone size: NA; V gene: TRBV4-1; CDR3 DNA: TGCGCCAGCAGCCAAGATAAACTAGCGGGGGGGATAGTAGATACGCAGTATTTT; CDR3 protein: CASSQDKLAGGIVDTQYF
J gene: TRBJ1-1; D gene: NA; clone size: NA; V gene: TRBV23-1; CDR3 DNA: TGCGCCAGCAGTCAATCGGGCCTCCTGAACACTGAAGCTTTCTTT; CDR3 protein: CASSQSGLLNTEAFF
J gene: TRBJ2-7; D gene: NA; clone size: NA; V gene: TRBV11-2; CDR3 DNA: TGTGCCAGCAGCAAGGGCCTCACCGAGCAGTACTTC; CDR3 protein: CASSKGLTEQYF
J gene: TRBJ2-1; D gene: TRBD2; clone size: once; V gene: TRBV11-2; CDR3 DNA: TGTGCCAGCAGCTCCTTACCTATAGCGGGAGCGGGGGGTGAGCAGTTCTTC; CDR3 protein: CASSSLPIAGAGGEQFF